This section outlines one T cell receptor beta chain sequence together with its context. Its antigen has not been determined. One base away there is no much larger clone; base qualities are not given. TCRbeta CDR3 regions were amplified from genomic DNA using the immunoSEQ Assay, a bias-controlled multiplex PCR. The source study handled its data this way. Within the assay, amplification of reference gene primers was used to estimate how many nucleated cells each sample contained. Sequence reads were collapsed and filtered to measure the absolute abundance of every unique TCRbeta CDR3 rearrangement. For each sample, productive Simpson clonality was calculated as the square root of Simpson's diversity index across productive rearrangements. TCRdb mirrors the immuneACCESS table, restricted to in-frame sequences. Some clones are absent from its copies; in checked studies, under half trace to an unresolved V gene, and the reason for the others is unknown. The V and J calls and clone size come from that table; D and trimming were worked out from the DNA. The sample records 280,000 or so clones, 75% to 90% of which are singletons. The ten largest clones take up around 2.3% of the sample.

Enrolling through a virtual design, the prospective study's participants ranged in age from roughly 18 to 95 years and lived across some 22 United States geographic areas. In the prospective study, cohorts were assigned on the basis of participant-reported clinical history obtained from a screening survey and a study questionnaire. Recovered participants in ImmuneRACE Cohort 3 were defined by two consecutive negative NP/OP PCR tests, clearance by a healthcare professional, or resolution of symptoms. Mobile phlebotomists in the prospective study collected whole blood, serum and a nasopharyngeal or oropharyngeal swab from every participant. Prospective study participants could optionally give additional blood draws and questionnaires over a 2-month period. Before DNA extraction, prospective study blood samples were shipped either frozen or at room temperature. Trimming takes 4 bases from V and 2 bases from J, and the germline ends sit 12 bases apart. Taken from the germline V gene, the CDR1 and CDR2 loops are ENHRY and SYGVKD. Measured from the cysteine to the phenylalanine, the CDR3 is 16 residues long. Only the CDR3 DNA is retained, 48 bases long and in frame from the first base.

The sample comes from a study of blood T cell repertoires in COVID-19 (dated by TCRdb to the early 2020s). A note on the overall study: The collaborator samples originated in the United States, Italy and Spain and spanned the acute and convalescent phases of COVID-19. The prospective study material was composed of cDNA or gDNA derived from T cells, B-cell-depleted T cells, or PBMCs. Deeply sampled blood TCRbeta repertoires from subjects exposed to, actively infected with, or recovered from COVID-19 were included in the dataset. The repertoires were made available in a free public database intended to serve as a resource for research on the immune response to SARS-CoV-2. Samples came from the ongoing ImmuneRACE study (first 160 participants) plus 1,254 subjects from 6 global collaborators. The sample metadata nearly always contained a de-identified subject ID, COVID-19 status, age in years and sex. Where available, HLA class I and class II types were obtained from metadata supplied by the sample provider rather than from assay-based typing. What the work shows at the level of the full study, not this receptor alone: Clinical and demographic metadata were provided uncurated, with the amount varying by source and participant.

The sequence links TRBV10-3 to TRBJ2-6; the D segment cannot be called with confidence. The sample comprised PBMCs or T cells enriched from blood (not recorded which). The clonotype originates from a woman aged 50 to 65 who had recovered from COVID-19. The CDR3 region has the sequence CAISAGRLTGANVLTF. The sequence in DNA is TGTGCCATCAGTGCAGGCAGGCTAACTGGGGCCAACGTCCTGACTTTC.